This entry lists 22 T cell receptor beta chains sequenced from one sample in a study of blood T cell repertoires in COVID-19. Generated by immunoSEQ multiplex PCR, the TCRdb table keeps only in-frame clones and is missing some. Of a few hundred thousand clones in the sample, roughly 87% are singletons; the top ten hold 2.5% to 3.5%. Sequencing was done on a sample of PBMCs or T cells enriched from blood (not recorded which). The receptors come from a woman in her twenties or thirties who had recovered from COVID-19.

This clone was observed a handful of times. This rearrangement joins TRBV10-2 to TRBJ2-6; tentative D call: TRBD2 (5 bases). Germline CDR1 and CDR2: WSHSY and SAAADI. The CDR3 is 17 amino acids. Trimming removed 2 bases at V and 2 bases at J, with 13 bases between. The CDR3 reads CASSEDLGSPGANVLTF. CDR3 bases: TGCGCCAGCAGTGAGGACCTAGGGAGCCCTGGGGCCAACGTCCTGACTTTC.

This chain connects TRBV18 to TRBJ1-5, with unresolved D. CDR1 and CDR2 (germline): KGHSH, LQKENI. Trimming shortened V by 2 bases and J by 5 bases, and 7 bases separated the two germline ends. The CDR3 totals 13 residues. The CDR3 bases are TGTGCCAGCTCACCAGAAAACTATCAGCCCCAGCATTTT. Encoded protein: CASSPENYQPQHF.

About this clone itself: One junction end does not reproduce the germline sequence, and a read error may be involved. The chain is built from TRBV10-3 and TRBJ2-1; 8 bases line up with TRBD2. Germline values: CDR1 ENHRY, CDR2 SYGVKD. The CDR3 runs to 10 residues. The CDR3 region is CAAAGTSLVF. In nucleotides, the CDR3 is TGTGCCGCCGCCGGGACTAGTTTAGTCTTC.

The genes are TRBV3-1 (or the pseudogene TRBV3-2) and TRBJ2-7; 7 positions agree with TRBD2. From germline, CDR1 is LGHDT and CDR2 YNNKEL (reference sequence). Trimming removed 3 bases from V and 2 bases from J; junction bases left unmatched: 7. The CDR3 is 15 residues long. CDR3 coding DNA: TGTGCCAGCAGCCAGTCGGCGGGAGATCCCTACGAGCAGTACTTC. As protein: CASSQSAGDPYEQYF.

The chain has TRBV6-1 and TRBJ1-1; 8 bases match TRBD1. CDR3 length equals 15 residues. Looked up from germline, CDR1 is MNHNS and CDR2 is SASEGT. The trim removed 3 bases at V and 11 bases at J, leaving 14 bases unmatched. As DNA, the CDR3 is TGTGCCAGCAGTGATAGGCAGGGGGCAAGGGTTAGGGCTTTCTTT. Protein sequence: CASSDRQGARVRAFF.

The rearrangement uses TRBV19 and TRBJ1-5, with 10 bases that match TRBD1. CDR1 is LNHDA, CDR2 SQIVND, per germline (reference sequence). Trimming cost V 5 bases and J 7 bases; bases outside gene matches: 8. CDR3 length equals 15 residues. The CDR3 DNA reads TGTGCCAGTAGTCCTCCGGACAGGGGGAGCCAGCCCCAGCATTTT. This gives the protein CASSPPDRGSQPQHF.

This chain joins TRBV6-5 and TRBJ1-2, with unresolved D. Trimming pared 0 bases from V and 3 bases from J, leaving 8 bases between. The CDR3 extends over 14 amino acids. Germline V CDR1 and CDR2: MNHEY, SVGAGI. CDR3: CASSYSRVHYGYTF. The CDR3 nucleotides are TGTGCCAGCAGTTACTCGCGGGTCCACTATGGCTACACCTTC.

V and J are TRBV5-1 and TRBJ2-2; D is uncertain. The V gene's germline CDR1 is SGHRS and CDR2 YFSETQ. Trimming stripped 5 bases from V and 0 bases from J, with 5 bases between. The CDR3 runs 13 residues. Here the CDR3 DNA reads TGCGCCAGCAGTCTAACGAACACCGGGGAGCTGTTTTTT. It translates to CASSLTNTGELFF. Supplemented by reference TRBV5-1 and TRBJ2-2, the full variable domain reads KAGVTQTPRYLIKTRGQQVTLSCSPISGHRSVSWYQQTPGQGLQFLFEYFSETQRNKGNFPGRFSGRQFSNSRSEMNVSTLELGDSALYLCASSLTNTGELFFGEGSRLTVL.

The V and J genes are TRBV29-1 and TRBJ1-2; 7 bases map to TRBD1. The V gene's germline CDR1 is SQVTM and CDR2 ANQGSEA. This CDR3 is built from 12 residues. Trimming removed 6 bases from V and 8 bases from J; junction bases left unmatched: 9. In DNA, the CDR3 is TGCAGCGTAACAACAGGGGTCGAAGGCTACACCTTC. It translates to CSVTTGVEGYTF.

V and J are TRBV27 and TRBJ2-7; D is possibly TRBD1 (6 bases). The CDR3 has 15 residues. V lost 4 bases and J 2 bases, leaving 15 bases between the germline ends. Germline assignment: CDR1 MNHEY and CDR2 SMNVEV (reference sequence). CDR3 DNA: TGTGCCAGCAGTTCTAAACAGGGACCGACCTACGAGCAGTACTTC. Its protein product is CASSSKQGPTYEQYF.

This clone was observed a handful of times. The gene calls are TRBV25-1 and TRBJ2-7; 7 nucleotides line up with TRBD1. The CDR3 has 15 amino acids. CDR1 MGHDK and CDR2 SYGVNS come from the germline V gene. Losses at the gene ends were 4 bases for V and 4 bases for J; bases not matched to a gene: 10. CDR3 coding DNA: TGTGCCAGCAGTGCTGTAGGGACAGAAAGTTACGAGCAGTACTTC. It yields the protein CASSAVGTESYEQYF.

In its sample, this clone was seen once. The rearrangement joins TRBV6-6 to TRBJ1-2; TRBD1 is a possible D gene (6 bases). CDR3 length: 15 residues. The germline V and J ends were trimmed by 2 bases and 4 bases, with 14 bases remaining between them. Germline CDR1 MNHNY, CDR2 SVGAGI (reference sequence). CDR3 DNA sequence: TGTGCCAGCAGTTACCCTGGACAGACAGTCTATGGCTACACCTTC. The encoded protein is CASSYPGQTVYGYTF.

The gene calls are TRBV21-1 and TRBJ1-1; TRBD1, the D gene given by the table, was not confirmed from the DNA. TRBV21-1 is noted as a pseudogene. This CDR3 contains 15 residues. The DNA for the CDR3 is TGTGCCAGCAGCAAAGCGAAAGGGGGCTTTACTGAAGCTTTCTTT. This sequence encodes CASSKAKGGFTEAFF.

The J gene is TRBJ2-2, the V gene TRBV29-1; D may be TRBD1 (5 bases). The CDR3 covers 13 residues. Trimming cost V 4 bases and J 0 bases, with 6 bases left between them. CDR1 is SQVTM and CDR2 is ANQGSEA in the germline V gene. The CDR3 region is CSVVRANTGELFF. The CDR3 DNA is TGCAGCGTTGTCAGGGCGAACACCGGGGAGCTGTTTTTT.

This clone occurred once. V usage is TRBV28 and J usage is TRBJ2-6; 7 nucleotides line up with TRBD1. V gave up 7 bases and J gave up 2 bases; unmatched junction bases: 14. The germline gives CDR1 MDHEN, CDR2 SYDVKM. CDR3 length: 18 residues. The CDR3 spells CASTISQGIGTGANVLTF. The CDR3 DNA is TGTGCCAGCACTATCTCACAGGGGATTGGGACTGGGGCCAACGTCCTGACTTTC.

The gene calls are TRBV27 and TRBJ2-7, with D perhaps TRBD1 (5 bases). V dropped 3 bases and J dropped 6 bases, with 6 bases sitting between them. The CDR3 spans 11 residues. In germline, CDR1 is MNHEY, CDR2 SMNVEV (reference sequence). CDR3 bases: TGTGCCAGCAGTTTTGGGGCCGAGCAGTACTTC. Protein: CASSFGAEQYF.

This clone was detected once. The rearrangement uses TRBV6-4 and TRBJ2-1; TRBD1 agrees at 7 bases. This CDR3 region has 15 residues. Germline V gene sequence: CDR1 MRHNA, CDR2 SNTAGT. The V and J ends lost 6 bases and 0 bases, in that order; junction bases with no gene match: 5. Written as DNA, the CDR3 is TGTGCCAGCAGACCCACAGGGGTCTCCTACAATGAGCAGTTCTTC. It codes for CASRPTGVSYNEQFF.

This clone was seen more than once but under ten times. This rearrangement joins TRBV27 to TRBJ2-7; D is possibly TRBD2 (6 bases). V was clipped by 3 bases and J by 2 bases, with 14 bases between them. The CDR3 extends over 15 amino acids. The V gene's germline CDR1 is MNHEY and CDR2 SMNVEV (reference sequence). This CDR3 reads CASSFPEGPPYEQYF. As DNA, the CDR3 is TGTGCCAGCAGTTTCCCGGAGGGCCCACCCTACGAGCAGTACTTC.

In this sample, this clone turned up many times. The rearrangement links TRBV18 to TRBJ1-1; tentatively, D is TRBD1 (6 bases). The V gene's germline CDR1 is KGHSH and CDR2 LQKENI. The length of the CDR3 is 14 residues. V lost 2 bases and J 6 bases, leaving 13 bases between the germline ends. The CDR3, as DNA: TGTGCCAGCTCACCAACAGGGCTTAACGCTGAAGCTTTCTTT. Encoded protein: CASSPTGLNAEAFF.

A remark on this clone: Other DNA sequences in this specimen translate into the identical CDR3. This chain joins TRBV5-1 and TRBJ2-2, with TRBD1 matching over 8 bases. With V trimmed by 0 bases and J by 1 base, 2 bases remained unmatched. Germline values: CDR1 SGHRS, CDR2 YFSETQ. This CDR3 contains 16 residues. This CDR3 is CASSLADRGNTGELFF. Written as DNA, the CDR3 is TGCGCCAGCAGCTTGGCCGACAGGGGGAACACCGGGGAGCTGTTTTTT.

The gene calls are TRBV18 and TRBJ2-7; D is perhaps TRBD2 (6 bases). V lost 6 bases and J lost 0, with 15 bases in between. CDR1 KGHSH and CDR2 LQKENI come from the germline V gene. This CDR3 contains 15 residues. For the CDR3, the DNA is TGTGCCAGCTCGCCTATCCGGGACTTCTCCTACGAGCAGTACTTC. Translating it yields CASSPIRDFSYEQYF.

This clone was seen more than once but under ten times. The chain has TRBV13 and TRBJ1-1; no reliable D call. In germline, CDR1 is PRHDT, CDR2 FYEKMQ (reference sequence). V was pared by 5 bases and J by 5 bases, with 18 bases between. The CDR3 sequence is 15 residues long. CDR3 DNA sequence: TGTGCCAGCAGCCAAGCCGGAGGGTCGGGAACTGAAGCTTTCTTT. This translates into CASSQAGGSGTEAFF.